Below are 11 T cell receptor beta chains sequenced from a single sample in a study of PD-L1 blockade in urothelial cancer. Clones were sequenced by immunoSEQ multiplex PCR, and TCRdb holds only the in-frame ones, with some missing. Of tens of thousands of clones listed, approximately 80% are singletons. The time point: pretreatment peripheral blood. The sequences come from PBMCs, collected around atezolizumab (anti-PD-L1) treatment. The origin of the receptors is a man between 70 and 80 years old with urothelial cancer.

V and J are TRBV28 and TRBJ2-3; no clear D gene. The CDR3 runs 17 residues. Germline loops: CDR1 MDHEN, CDR2 SYDVKM. Trimming removed 2 bases from V and 2 bases from J, with 17 bases in between. The CDR3 DNA sequence: TGTGCCAGCAGTTTACCCCGGAGTGGTCGGGTCACAGATACGCAGTATTTT. As protein: CASSLPRSGRVTDTQYF.

The chain is built from TRBV5-5 and TRBJ1-1; unclear D gene. Trimming cost V 1 base and J 1 base, with 11 bases left between them. Germline V lookup: CDR1 SGHKS, CDR2 YYEKEE (reference sequence). There are 15 residues in the CDR3. This CDR3 is CASSLMGSRNTEAFF. The CDR3 DNA reads TGTGCCAGCAGCTTGATGGGGAGTAGGAACACTGAAGCTTTCTTT.

The chain uses TRBV5-6 and TRBJ1-1, with TRBD1 matching over 8 bases. J lost 10 bases, V lost 0 bases, and 14 bases had no gene match. Germline-derived CDR1 and CDR2 are SGHDT and YYEEEE. The CDR3 totals 16 residues. The DNA of the CDR3 is TGTGCCAGCAGCTTGGCAGGGGGCTCAAGGCCAGGGGGAGCTTTCTTT. Translating gives CASSLAGGSRPGGAFF.

The V call is TRBV5-8, the J call TRBJ1-1; D perhaps matches TRBD1 (6 bases). V was trimmed by 0 bases and J by 4 bases, leaving 19 bases between them. CDR1 and CDR2 from the germline V gene are SGHTS and YDEGEE. CDR3 length: 17 amino acids. CDR3 sequence (DNA): TGTGCCAGCAGCTTGGGGGGGGGCAGAATGAGGATCACTGAAGCTTTCTTT. Protein sequence: CASSLGGGRMRITEAFF.

The rearrangement joins TRBV12-5 to TRBJ2-3, with 13 bases lining up with TRBD2. Per the germline V gene, CDR1 is LGHNT and CDR2 is FRNRAP. The V and J ends lost 5 bases and 8 bases, in that order; junction bases with no gene match: 4. The CDR3 covers 14 residues. The CDR3 region has the DNA TGTGCTAGTGGTACCGGGACTAGCGGGATTACGCAGTATTTT. The encoded protein is CASGTGTSGITQYF.

The chain is built from TRBV19 and TRBJ1-5; TRBD1 matches 7 bases. The CDR3 is 14 residues long. J gave up 2 bases and V 4 bases, and 2 bases lay outside the gene matches. CDR1 is LNHDA, CDR2 SQIVND, per germline (reference sequence). CDR3 in DNA: TGTGCCAGTAGTACTACAGGGGGCAATCAGCCCCAGCATTTT. The encoded protein is CASSTTGGNQPQHF.

This clone was seen only once. This chain connects TRBV19 to TRBJ1-5; D remains ambiguous. The V and J ends lost 4 bases and 3 bases respectively, with 7 bases between them. In germline, CDR1 is LNHDA, CDR2 SQIVND (reference sequence). This CDR3 has 13 amino acids. The CDR3 here is CASSTVINQPQHF. The CDR3 DNA is TGTGCCAGTAGTACGGTAATCAATCAGCCCCAGCATTTT. Looking up the rest from reference TRBV19 and TRBJ1-5 gives the full variable domain: DGGITQSPKYLFRKEGQNVTLSCEQNLNHDAMYWYRQDPGQGLRLIYYSQIVNDFQKGDIAEGYSVSREKKESFPLTVTSAQKNPTAFYLCASSTVINQPQHFGDGTRLSIL.

The V call is TRBV19, the J call TRBJ2-1; 9 bases fit TRBD2. In germline, CDR1 is LNHDA, CDR2 SQIVND (reference sequence). The CDR3 spans 15 residues. Trimming cost V 3 bases and J 9 bases; bases outside gene matches: 9. The CDR3 region is CASSMVSGSRGEQFF. Written as DNA, the CDR3 is TGTGCCAGTAGTATGGTTAGCGGGAGCCGAGGTGAGCAGTTCTTC.

This clone appeared once. The genes are TRBV19 and TRBJ1-5, with TRBD1 as a possible D gene (5 bases). CDR1 and CDR2 (germline): LNHDA, SQIVND (reference sequence). V was trimmed by 0 bases and J by 7 bases, leaving 7 bases between them. CDR3 length equals 13 residues. The CDR3 nucleotides are TGTGCCAGTAGTATAGATCAGGGACAGCCCCAGCATTTT. Its translation is CASSIDQGQPQHF.

In its sample, this clone was seen once. The CDR3 here is CASRQTGNNEQFF. CDR3 nucleotide sequence: TGTGCCAGCAGGCAGACAGGGAATAATGAGCAGTTCTTC. The chain carries TRBV14 and TRBJ2-1; 7 bases fit TRBD1. CDR1 SGHDN and CDR2 FVKESK come from the germline V gene. The CDR3 consists of 13 residues. Unmatched junction bases numbered 6, after V lost 6 bases and J lost 7 bases.

This clone was counted between two and nine times. J is TRBJ1-5 and V is TRBV2; possible D gene TRBD1, 6 bases. The CDR3 spans 12 residues. V dropped 6 bases and J dropped 7 bases, with 10 bases sitting between them. The germline gives CDR1 SNHLY, CDR2 FYNNEI. CDR3: CASSRGGQPQHF. CDR3 nucleotides: TGTGCCAGCAGCAGGGGTGGGCAGCCCCAGCATTTT. Based on the CDR3 plus reference TRBV2 and TRBJ1-5, the full variable domain is EPEVTQTPSHQVTQMGQEVILRCVPISNHLYFYWYRQILGQKVEFLVSFYNNEISEKSEIFDDQFSVERPDGSNFTLKIRSTKLEDSAMYFCASSRGGQPQHFGDGTRLSIL.